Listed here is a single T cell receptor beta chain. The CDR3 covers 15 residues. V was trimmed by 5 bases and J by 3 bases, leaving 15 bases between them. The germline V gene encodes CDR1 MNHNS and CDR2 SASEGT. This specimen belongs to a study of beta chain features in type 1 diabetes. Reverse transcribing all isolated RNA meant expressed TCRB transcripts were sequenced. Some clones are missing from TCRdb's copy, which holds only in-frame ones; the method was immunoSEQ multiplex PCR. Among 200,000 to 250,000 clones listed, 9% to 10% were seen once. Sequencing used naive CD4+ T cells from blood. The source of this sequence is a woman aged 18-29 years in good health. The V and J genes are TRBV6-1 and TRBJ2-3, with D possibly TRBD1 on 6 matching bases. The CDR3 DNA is TGTGCCAGCAGTAGAGGACAGCCGACGACAGATACGCAGTATTTT. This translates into CASSRGQPTTDTQYF.